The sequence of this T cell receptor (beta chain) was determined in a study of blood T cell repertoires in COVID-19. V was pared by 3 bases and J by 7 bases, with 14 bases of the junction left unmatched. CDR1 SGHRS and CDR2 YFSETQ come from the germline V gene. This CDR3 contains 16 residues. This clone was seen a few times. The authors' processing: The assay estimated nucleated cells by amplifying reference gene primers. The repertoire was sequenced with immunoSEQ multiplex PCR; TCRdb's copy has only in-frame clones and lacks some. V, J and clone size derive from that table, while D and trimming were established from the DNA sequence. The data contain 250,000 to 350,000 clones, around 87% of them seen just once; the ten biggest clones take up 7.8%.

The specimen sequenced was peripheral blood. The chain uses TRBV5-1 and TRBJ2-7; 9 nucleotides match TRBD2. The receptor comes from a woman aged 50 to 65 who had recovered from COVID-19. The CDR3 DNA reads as TGCGCCAGCAGCTCAAGGGATACACTAGCGGGTAAAGAGCAGTACTTC. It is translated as CASSSRDTLAGKEQYF.